This T cell receptor (beta chain) was recovered during a study of PD-1 blockade in classical Hodgkin lymphoma. Findings and limits, study-wide: TCR diversity rose significantly by C4D1 in CD4+ but not CD8+ cells.

On this clone itself: Antigen unknown.

Noted time point: cycle 4 day 1 (C4D1), after more than five weeks of nivolumab. Brentuximab vedotin exposure varied among the patients, all of whom had relapsed after autologous stem cell transplantation. The data were produced by immunoSEQ multiplex PCR, yet TCRdb's version contains in-frame clones alone and is incomplete. The sample lists under 45,000 clones, roughly 65% seen once, with 3.1% in the top ten. This TCR was recovered from a human donor with classical Hodgkin lymphoma. The material was peripheral blood mononuclear cells (PBMCs), obtained before the fourth cycle of nivolumab.

CDR3: CASSPPPLGSVATNEKLFF. The CDR3 DNA reads as TGTGCCAGCAGCCCCCCCCCTTTGGGAAGCGTTGCAACTAATGAAAAACTGTTTTTT. This chain links TRBV7-2 with TRBJ1-4, with unresolved D. There are 19 residues in the CDR3. The germline CDR1 and CDR2 sequences are SGHTA and FQGNSA. Trimming took 5 bases from V and 0 from J, leaving 22 bases between them.